The 12 T cell receptor beta chains in this list originate from one sample, sequenced in a study of cytomegalovirus exposure and HLA in healthy donors (dated by TCRdb to about 2017). Libraries came from the immunoSEQ multiplex PCR assay. A mixture of 60 forward primers for TCR Vbeta segments and 13 reverse primers for TCR Jbeta segments was used in the multiplex PCR. TCRdb mirrors the immuneACCESS table, restricted to in-frame sequences. Some clones are absent from its copies; in checked studies, under half trace to an unresolved V gene, and the reason for the others is unknown. The sample yields around 140,000 clones; around 82% were counted once. 2% to 3% of the sample is held by the ten biggest clonotypes. The specimen sequenced was PBMCs. The receptors here all came from a woman aged 18-29 years in good health and CMV-seropositive.

J is TRBJ2-1 and V is TRBV7-2; 10 bases line up with TRBD2. J was trimmed by 8 bases and V by 6 bases; bases with no gene match: 10. CDR3 length: 15 residues. CDR1 is SGHTA, CDR2 FQGNSA, per germline. The CDR3 DNA sequence: TGTGCCAGCAGGGTAGCACTAGCGGGGATATATGAGCAGTTCTTC. Translation: CASRVALAGIYEQFF.

This clone was detected only once. This chain links TRBV6-1 with TRBJ1-2, with TRBD1 matching over 7 bases. The CDR3 has 14 residues. CDR1 MNHNS and CDR2 SASEGT come from the germline V gene. The V segment lost 8 bases and the J segment 9 bases; nucleotides outside the gene matches: 15. The DNA for the CDR3 is TGTGCCAGCCGACAGGGTCTCGAGTTGCCCAGCTACACCTTC. Translated: CASRQGLELPSYTF.

V and J are TRBV6-5 and TRBJ1-2, with D possibly TRBD1 on 6 matching bases. Trimming stripped 7 bases from V and 2 bases from J, with 14 bases between. Germline V lookup: CDR1 MNHEY, CDR2 SVGAGI. The CDR3 length is 14 residues. The CDR3 DNA follows: TGTGCCAGCACCAGAGACAGGTCGAACTATGGCTACACCTTC. This encodes CASTRDRSNYGYTF.

The chain employs TRBV5-8 and TRBJ1-4, with 7 bases aligning to TRBD1. V was pared by 4 bases and J by 5 bases, with 2 bases of the junction left unmatched. The CDR3 runs to 13 residues. Germline assignment: CDR1 SGHTS and CDR2 YDEGEE. The CDR3 reads CASSGGQNEKLFF. DNA of the CDR3: TGTGCCAGCAGCGGGGGACAGAATGAAAAACTGTTTTTT.

V usage is TRBV6-1 and J usage is TRBJ1-1, with a tentative D call TRBD1 (6 bases). The V end lost 8 bases, the J end lost 0 bases, and 10 bases lay between the germline ends. This CDR3 contains 13 residues. Per germline, CDR1 MNHNS and CDR2 SASEGT. CDR3 DNA: TGTGCCAGCGACGGACAGATGAACACTGAAGCTTTCTTT. This translates into CASDGQMNTEAFF.

The gene calls are TRBV7-8 and TRBJ2-7; 7 bases are a match to TRBD1. J gave up 1 base and V 5 bases, and 5 bases lay outside the gene matches. This CDR3 contains 14 residues. CDR1 and CDR2 (germline): SGHVS, FQNEAQ. In nucleotides, the CDR3 is TGTGCCAGCAGCCGAACAGGGGTTTCCTACGAGCAGTACTTC. It translates to CASSRTGVSYEQYF.

CDR3 residues: CASSDGVYYEQYF. The CDR3 DNA sequence: TGTGCCAGCAGCGACGGGGTATACTACGAGCAGTACTTC. The chain joins TRBV5-6 to TRBJ2-7, with D possibly TRBD2 on 5 matching bases. This CDR3 has 13 amino acids. Germline CDR1 SGHDT, CDR2 YYEEEE. V was clipped by 4 bases and J by 3 bases, with 11 bases between them.

In this sample, this clone turned up a few times. The chain combines TRBV13 with TRBJ2-3; TRBD2 matches 8 bases. V lost 6 bases to trimming and J lost 2 bases; unmatched junction nucleotides: 4. Germline V gene data show CDR1 as PRHDT and CDR2 as FYEKMQ (reference sequence). The CDR3 spans 14 residues. Written as DNA, the CDR3 is TGTGCCAGCAGTGACGGGGGGGCCACAGATACGCAGTATTTT. Translating it yields CASSDGGATDTQYF.

This clone was seen just once. DNA of the CDR3: TGTGCCATCAGTGAGTCGCGGGACTCGGCCCAGCATTTT. This codes for CAISESRDSAQHF. This chain links TRBV10-3 with TRBJ1-5; D may be TRBD1 (5 bases). This CDR3 region has 13 residues. The germline V gene encodes CDR1 ENHRY and CDR2 SYGVKD. Trimming pared 0 bases from V and 11 bases from J, leaving 11 bases between.

The V call is TRBV5-1, the J call TRBJ2-7, with TRBD2 matching over 13 bases. The CDR3 length is 16 residues. The germline gives CDR1 SGHRS, CDR2 YFSETQ. With V trimmed by 0 bases and J by 5 bases, 5 bases remained unmatched. The CDR3 region is CASSLGGTSGAHEQYF. CDR3 DNA sequence: TGCGCCAGCAGCTTGGGAGGGACTAGCGGGGCGCACGAGCAGTACTTC.

This chain connects TRBV28 to TRBJ2-1; D gene ambiguous. Germline V CDR1 and CDR2: MDHEN, SYDVKM. V was pared by 6 bases and J by 4 bases, with 7 bases between. The CDR3 has 12 residues. The CDR3 DNA reads TGTGCCAGCAGCCAACAGTACAATGAGCAGTTCTTC. Amino acids: CASSQQYNEQFF.

V usage is TRBV10-1 and J usage is TRBJ1-1; D gene uncertain. Germline loops: CDR1 WNHNN, CDR2 SYGVQD (reference sequence). There are 14 residues in the CDR3. V was cut by 4 bases and J by 3 bases, with 12 bases left in between. This CDR3 is CASSVRQRDTEAFF. The CDR3 nucleotides are TGCGCCAGCAGTGTGAGGCAGAGGGACACTGAAGCTTTCTTT.